This note documents a single T cell receptor beta chain sequence. Its antigen remains undetermined. No much larger clone is present one base from it, and per-base qualities are unavailable. This specimen belongs to a study of cytomegalovirus exposure and HLA in healthy donors (dated by TCRdb to 2016 to 2017). Describing the broader study: In an earlier analysis of roughly 500 of the donors, 250 to 350 Gb of sequence data and some 120 million unique TCR beta sequences from 150 million to 200 million T cells were reported. A later genetic analysis took genome-wide SNP genotypes for about 55% of the 666 donors and used that subset as a discovery cohort. Class I and class II HLA loci were covered by the typing at four-digit resolution. Of the 398 genotyped donors, 65% to 90% were placed in the genetic ancestry cluster associated with self-reported Caucasian donors. Every repertoire in the discovery cohort had been generated on one and the same sequencing platform. Among 300 to 500 genotyped donors of the cohort, an average of around 220,000 unique TCR beta nucleotide sequences was sequenced per donor, of which roughly 18% were non-productive. Besides the first cohort of approximately 710 subjects, a separate validation cohort made up of 90 to 150 different subjects was used. To study patterns of TCR occurrence, a later analysis re-analyzed previously published TCR beta repertoires from 700 or so donors and added high-resolution HLA genotyping. To predict cytomegalovirus infection status, the study combined high-throughput TCR immunosequencing, statistical association of individual TCRs with disease status, and machine learning. In the later analysis, no new phenotypic data were used to find candidate immune exposures; instead, reliance was placed on TCR beta sequences and their occurrence across donors. Donor age, sex, ethnicity and CMV serostatus were compiled together with the repertoire data. The number of typed donors differed by locus: roughly 629-630 for A, B, C, DRB1 and DQB1; approximately 520 for DQA1; around 610 for DPA1; and around 450 for DPB1. Using immunosequencing, the study profiled T cell repertoires from 500 to 800 subjects and related those repertoires to cytomegalovirus serostatus. The study aimed to test whether signatures of past pathogen exposure could be identified by cataloging public T cell receptors. Four to six DR-DQ haplotypes were handled as single units for association and clustering, since linkage in the cohort was strong. An early release that covered 500 to 800 HLA-typed donors contained about 300 gigabases of sequencing data and some 87 million unique TCR sequences. In an earlier analysis of a few hundred of the donors, high-throughput TCR beta sequencing was used to judge whether each TCR beta V gene segment behaved as functional or pseudogenic. General findings and caveats noted by the study authors: The classifier was reported to diagnose cytomegalovirus status with high specificity and sensitivity in both the original and validation cohorts. A later analysis reported that several top co-occurrence clusters appeared linked to parvovirus B19, influenza, CMV and Epstein-Barr virus. In vitro tests confirmed that a few of the cytomegalovirus-associated TCR beta chains recognize cytomegalovirus antigens. The earlier analysis of about 600 of the donors excluded roughly 16 rarely observed V segments, including chromosome 9 orphons, because counts were too low. Because HLA typing was missing for some donors at each locus, association tests included only the typed subset. In a later genetic analysis, fewer N-insertions in productive TCRs were reported among donors in an Asian-associated ancestry cluster than the roughly 700-donor mean. A further reported finding was that TCR beta sequences accurately predicted the HLA-A and HLA-B alleles for most subjects in the first cohort. In a later analysis, most CMV-associated TCR beta chains were found to appear HLA-restricted, with HLA associations seemingly driven largely by CMV exposure. In a later analysis, TCR association rates were found to vary across HLA loci, with the most associated TCRs seen for DRB1 alleles and the fewest for HLA-C alleles. Because the 87-base-pair reads could not distinguish some IMGT-functional V segments, including TRBV6-2 and TRBV6-3, those segments were excluded. The study gave a list of roughly 150 TCR beta chains associated with cytomegalovirus. In a later genetic analysis, a missense DCLRE1C variant was associated with V-gene and J-gene trimming of TCR beta chains, and the association was replicated in an independent cohort. In a later analysis, 15,000 to 20,000 TCR beta sequences were associated with specific HLA alleles at a false discovery rate of 0.05. Strong co-occurrence of HLA alleles, especially DR and DQ, made assigning TCR associations to individual alleles difficult. Linkage disequilibrium might explain the correlated functional status among segregating V segments, but an unknown experimental factor could not be ruled out. Broadly in line with IMGT annotations, most TCR beta V segments showed up in productive rearrangements about 87% or about 30% of the time in an earlier analysis of approximately 600 of the donors. Roughly uniform sequencing depth across donors was assumed in presence/absence analyses, although this assumption may not hold. In a later analysis, HLA-associated TCR beta chains showed more clonal expansion and lower generation probabilities than non-associated chains that were equally common. The authors suggested that the approach could potentially be generalized to other disease states and immunological phenotypes. For the cohort, immune exposure information was limited to CMV serostatus. A cluster of highly shared sequence variants was judged likely to be a technical artifact of the sequencing pipeline. The cohort was sequenced for TCR beta chains only, and without alpha or paired-chain data the features that could be detected were limited. Most TCR sequences were observed very rarely across donors, whereas some public TCRs were present in many individuals.

The library came from the immunoSEQ multiplex PCR assay. For the multiplex PCR, a mixture combining 60 forward primers for TCR Vbeta segments and 13 reverse primers for TCR Jbeta segments was used. The CDR3 region of rearranged TCR beta genes was amplified from genomic DNA by a multiplex PCR assay. On the Illumina HiSeq System, the amplified TCR beta libraries were sequenced as 87-base-pair reads. In the source study's methods: A later analysis tallied tens of millions of unique TCR beta chains across the 666 repertoires, and some 10 million of those chains were shared by two or more donors. Raw reads were error-corrected and collapsed into unique sequences with a nearest-neighbor algorithm that merged closely related sequences to remove PCR and sequencing errors. V, D and J gene segments were assigned by aligning CDR3 sequences to IMGT reference sequences. For a sequence to be retained, a match of at least six nucleotides to both a V gene segment and a J gene segment was required. Rearrangements were classified as productive when the CDR3 lacked stop codons and remained in frame with V and J, and all other rearrangements were classified as non-productive. Following IMGT convention, CDR3 was defined as the stretch from the second conserved V-encoded cysteine up to the conserved J-encoded phenylalanine. In an earlier analysis of around 600 of the donors, sequences lacking an unambiguous match to a single V gene segment were excluded. In an earlier analysis of 587 of the donors, V segments were called functional above 56.7% productive rearrangements and were called segregating when the between-donor standard deviation exceeded 5%. A statistical classification framework was developed to diagnose cytomegalovirus status using the catalog of TCR beta chain sequences. V and J gene assignment, in a later analysis, came from comparing TCR nucleotide sequences with IMGT/GENE-DB human TR gene sequences. Using the TCRdist pipeline, a later analysis assigned CDR3 sequences along with most-parsimonious VDJ recombination scenarios. In a later analysis, each TCR beta chain was defined by its CDR3 amino acid sequence together with its V-gene family, and reads without a unique V-gene family were excluded. A later analysis removed 592 highly shared, low-generation-probability nucleotide sequences to deal with suspected cross-contamination and a sequencing artifact. For each public chain, a later analysis derived a clonal expansion index from normalized ranks of inferred template counts within each repertoire. Generation probabilities in a later analysis came from a VDJ recombination model fitted to out-of-frame rearrangements, and those results were checked against IGoR. In a later analysis, hypergeometric tests were used to score TCR-TCR, TCR-HLA and TCR-CMV co-occurrence, with a repertoire-size bias correction applied to TCR pairs. A later analysis estimated false discovery rates by permuting HLA or CMV assignments 20 times. In a later analysis, co-occurring TCRs were grouped with DBSCAN, and TCRdist sequence similarity was added when clustering was performed within HLA-allele-positive subsets. For co-occurrence clustering, repertoires with fewer than 30,000 or more than 120,000 public chains were excluded, along with roughly 5 repertoires with anomalous nucleotide sharing. Imported from immuneACCESS, the table was reduced by TCRdb to in-frame sequences with V and J called. These copies leave out some clones; in studies compared against another copy, an unresolved V gene accounts for under half, and the cause of the remainder is not known. The DNA gave D and trimming, while V, J and clone size come from that table. This sample has under 200,000 clones in its table, and around 83% of those were observed once. The biggest ten clones account for nearly 8.5% of the sample.

Trimming costs V 5 bases and J 4 bases, and their ends lie 10 bases apart. Sequences MNHNS (CDR1) and SASEGT (CDR2) are obtained from the germline V gene. The CDR3 has 13 amino acids, counting the end cysteine and phenylalanine. The only DNA kept is the CDR3, 39 bases in frame from the first base. The cohort consisted of some 670 healthy bone marrow donors. All cohort members were sampled while nominally healthy, although unrecorded immune exposures were likely present. The donor tested CMV seropositive and was one of the 289 seropositive cohort members. A peripheral blood sample was provided by each donor, and peripheral blood mononuclear cells were used for TCR beta sequencing. Genomic DNA extraction from the blood cell samples was performed with the Qiagen DNeasy Blood Extraction Kit.

This TCR came from a male donor in good health and CMV-seropositive. The chain employs TRBV6-1 and TRBJ2-3; the D region possibly corresponds to TRBD1 (5 bases align). Sequenced sample: PBMCs. The DNA is as follows: TGTGCCAGCAGTTTCCTAGGGGCAGATACGCAGTATTTT. Translated, it gives CASSFLGADTQYF.